This TCR beta chain came from a study of T-cell reconstitution after alpha-beta-depleted transplantation in children. General study results and limits: It was reported that alpha-beta T cells came from several hundred expanded graft clones (about two months after transplant). For some patients, TCRbeta diversity was high at day 60 because of recipient T cells and thymic progenitors that survived. At the one-year point after transplant, T-cell counts and TCRbeta diversity were found to come mostly from T cells that had been newly produced.

This clonotype was observed many times. Its specificity is unknown. The CDR3 is 19 residues long. V was clipped by 5 bases and J by 1 base; unmatched bases: 19. Germline CDR1 DFQATT, CDR2 SNEGSKA (reference sequence). As it was prepared, the TCRbeta library received unique molecular identifiers. MiXCR was run by TCRdb on the PCR reads, yielding one entry per CDR3 protein. The data show fewer than 350,000 distinct CDR3 sequences, with approximately 7.3% seen just once and 9.1% held by the top ten. The clonotype comes from a female patient under 10 years old who had a stem cell transplant for Fanconi anemia, so the T cells may come from the graft donor. The V call is TRBV20-1, the J call TRBJ2-1; 8 positions match TRBD2. The sequenced sample was peripheral blood, obtained 360 days after TCRalphabeta/CD19-depleted stem cell transplant. This CDR3 is CSAFLTGTSQIASYNEQFF. CDR3 DNA: TGCAGTGCTTTCCTTACCGGGACTAGTCAGATAGCGTCCTACAATGAGCAGTTCTTC.